Listed here are 26 T cell receptor beta chains from one sample, sequenced in a study of T-cell reconstitution after alpha-beta-depleted transplantation in children. Unique molecular identifiers were built into the TCRbeta library. TCRdb independently ran MiXCR on the PCR reads; one entry per CDR3 protein. Among 440,000 or so distinct CDR3 sequences listed, 43% were seen once. Sample: PBMCs, taken before TCRalphabeta/CD19-depleted stem cell transplant. All receptors derive from a girl aged 2 to 10 with aplastic anemia, due to receive a stem cell transplant.

This clonotype was seen a handful of times. J is TRBJ2-3 and V is TRBV6-5, with 10 bases aligning to TRBD2. V gave up 6 bases and J gave up 4 bases; unmatched junction bases: 10. This CDR3 has 16 residues. Germline V lookup: CDR1 MNHEY, CDR2 SVGAGI. The CDR3: CASRLESSGGADTQYF. The CDR3 bases are TGTGCCAGCAGATTAGAATCTAGCGGGGGAGCAGATACGCAGTATTTT.

The rearrangement joins TRBV7-3 to TRBJ2-1; 11 bases are a match to TRBD2. CDR3 length: 16 amino acids. V lost 6 bases, J lost 0 bases, and 4 bases stayed unmatched. Germline CDR1 reads SGHTA; CDR2 reads FQGTGA. This chain's CDR3 is CASSSSGGSSYNEQFF. CDR3 in DNA: TGTGCCAGCAGTTCTAGCGGGGGGAGCTCCTACAATGAGCAGTTCTTC.

This clonotype was seen a handful of times. The chain joins TRBV29-1 to TRBJ2-5; 9 nucleotides align to TRBD1. Germline-derived CDR1 and CDR2 are SQVTM and ANQGSEA. With V trimmed by 8 bases and J by 4 bases, 8 bases remained unmatched. The CDR3 runs to 13 residues. This CDR3 reads CSLRVTGGETQYF. The CDR3 DNA sequence: TGCAGCTTAAGGGTGACAGGGGGAGAGACCCAGTACTTC.

This clonotype was seen ten or more times. The genes are TRBV5-1 and TRBJ2-1; 8 positions agree with TRBD2. Germline V gene data show CDR1 as SGHRS and CDR2 as YFSETQ. The length of the CDR3 is 17 residues. J gave up 0 bases and V 4 bases, and 9 bases lay outside the gene matches. CDR3 nucleotides: TGCGCCAGCAGCCCTGGCGTAGGGACTAGCTCCTACAATGAGCAGTTCTTC. This codes for CASSPGVGTSSYNEQFF.

This clonotype was found a few times. The gene calls are TRBV7-9 and TRBJ2-5; no definite D call. Trimming pared 4 bases from V and 5 bases from J, leaving 11 bases between. Germline V CDR1 and CDR2: SEHNR, FQNEAQ (reference sequence). This CDR3 contains 13 residues. The CDR3: CASSSPDRETQYF. The CDR3 DNA is TGTGCCAGCAGCTCTCCAGATCGGGAGACCCAGTACTTC.

The sample holds many counts of this clonotype. The chain has TRBV5-1 and TRBJ1-1; TRBD1 might be the D (5 bases). This CDR3 region has 13 residues. CDR1 and CDR2 from the germline V gene are SGHRS and YFSETQ. Trimming removed 1 base at V and 5 bases at J, with 9 bases between. The DNA for the CDR3 is TGCGCCAGCAGCTTGAATGGGGCGACTGAAGCTTTCTTT. It yields the protein CASSLNGATEAFF.

The chain has TRBV6-1 and TRBJ2-3, with 8 bases matching TRBD1. The CDR3 loop spans 14 amino acids. Germline loops: CDR1 MNHNS, CDR2 SASEGT. With V trimmed by 6 bases and J by 4 bases, 6 bases remained unmatched. CDR3 DNA sequence: TGTGCCAGCAGAGGCAGGGGGCCCCCAGATACGCAGTATTTT. Encoded protein: CASRGRGPPDTQYF.

To note about this clonotype: The junction and the germline gene differ at one end; a read error may be behind it. The chain has TRBV5-1 and TRBJ2-4, with 10 bases lining up with TRBD1. The CDR3 runs 12 residues. Germline assignment: CDR1 SGHRS and CDR2 YFSETQ. CDR3 sequence (DNA): TGCGCCACCAGAGGGACAGGGGACATTCTGTACTTC. Translated, it gives CATRGTGDILYF.

This clonotype was observed many times. The rearrangement joins TRBV27 to TRBJ1-3; the match to TRBD1 covers 8 bases. V gave up 5 bases and J gave up 4 bases; unmatched junction bases: 7. Germline CDR1 MNHEY, CDR2 SMNVEV (reference sequence). This CDR3 is built from 15 residues. The CDR3 sequence is CASSLGQGAGNTIYF. The CDR3 DNA reads as TGTGCCAGCAGTCTTGGACAGGGTGCAGGAAACACCATATATTTT.

At least ten counts were recorded for this clonotype. CDR3 nucleotides: TGCGCCAGCAGCCCCGGACCGGGGTTGGGAGAGCAGTACTTC. Protein sequence: CASSPGPGLGEQYF. The V and J genes are TRBV5-1 and TRBJ2-7, with TRBD2 as a possible D gene (5 bases). Germline CDR1 and CDR2: SGHRS and YFSETQ. This CDR3 contains 14 residues. The V end lost 4 bases, the J end lost 7 bases, and 18 bases lay between the germline ends.

The chain combines TRBV20-1 with TRBJ2-2, with TRBD2 matching 9 bases. V was pared by 0 bases and J by 3 bases, with 2 bases of the junction left unmatched. The CDR3 has 15 residues. CDR1 DFQATT and CDR2 SNEGSKA come from the germline V gene (reference sequence). The CDR3 DNA reads as TGCAGTGCTAGAGAGGTAGCGGGAGACACCGGGGAGCTGTTTTTT. Protein: CSAREVAGDTGELFF.

The chain joins TRBV20-1 to TRBJ1-2; D ambiguous. Per the germline V gene, CDR1 is DFQATT and CDR2 is SNEGSKA (reference sequence). V was cut by 1 base and J by 5 bases, with 5 bases left in between. The CDR3 runs to 11 residues. DNA of the CDR3: TGCAGTGCTAGAGGGATTTATGGCTACACCTTC. Encoded protein: CSARGIYGYTF.

This clonotype was seen only a few times. This chain connects TRBV20-1 to TRBJ1-5, with D possibly TRBD1 on 5 matching bases. V was trimmed by 0 bases and J by 0 bases, leaving 18 bases between them. Germline V lookup: CDR1 DFQATT, CDR2 SNEGSKA (reference sequence). CDR3 length: 18 amino acids. CDR3 residues: CSARELGGTPYSNQPQHF. In DNA form, the CDR3 reads TGCAGTGCTAGAGAACTAGGAGGGACGCCGTATAGCAATCAGCCCCAGCATTTT.

The DNA for the CDR3 is TGTGCCAGCTCAGCAGGGTTCCGAGAGACCCAGTACTTC. It codes for CASSAGFRETQYF. The chain joins TRBV18 to TRBJ2-5, with a possible D match to TRBD1 (5 bases). Germline values: CDR1 KGHSH, CDR2 LQKENI. CDR3 length: 13 residues. Trimming cost V 5 bases and J 4 bases, with 11 bases left between them.

This clonotype was seen ten or more times. J is TRBJ1-6 and V is TRBV12-3 or TRBV12-4, with TRBD1 identical over 8 bases. The trim removed 6 bases at V and 5 bases at J, leaving 6 bases unmatched. The CDR3 spans 15 residues. The CDR3 reads CASRPTGDNNSPLHF. The CDR3 DNA sequence: TGTGCCAGCAGGCCGACAGGGGACAATAATTCACCCCTCCACTTT.

V and J are TRBV20-1 and TRBJ2-3; D not resolved. CDR1 and CDR2 from the germline V gene are DFQATT and SNEGSKA (reference sequence). The CDR3 sequence is 12 residues long. The V end was cut by 2 bases, the J end by 6 bases, with 9 bases between. The CDR3 spells CSARRVSDTQYF. In DNA form, the CDR3 reads TGCAGTGCTAGACGCGTTTCTGATACGCAGTATTTT.

V usage is TRBV5-1 and J usage is TRBJ1-4; D is perhaps TRBD1 (6 bases). The CDR3 loop spans 15 amino acids. V was cut by 4 bases and J by 1 base, with 11 bases left in between. Per germline, CDR1 SGHRS and CDR2 YFSETQ. CDR3 coding DNA: TGCGCCAGCAGCACGACAGGACAAACTAATGAAAAACTGTTTTTT. Translated, it gives CASSTTGQTNEKLFF.

CDR3 nucleotide sequence: TGTGCCAGCAGTTACTCGGTGAATTCACCCCTCCACTTT. Translated, it gives CASSYSVNSPLHF. The chain combines TRBV6-5 with TRBJ1-6, with D unclear. Trimming removed 0 bases at V and 7 bases at J, with 4 bases between. The CDR3 covers 13 residues. The germline V gene encodes CDR1 MNHEY and CDR2 SVGAGI.

This clonotype was recorded many times. The gene calls are TRBV18 and TRBJ1-1, with D possibly TRBD1 on 6 matching bases. The CDR3 is made up of 11 amino acids. V dropped 5 bases and J dropped 7 bases, with 8 bases sitting between them. Looked up from germline, CDR1 is KGHSH and CDR2 is LQKENI. CDR3 sequence (DNA): TGTGCCAGCTCATTGGACAGTGAAGCTTTCTTT. The encoded protein is CASSLDSEAFF. Filled out from reference TRBV18 and TRBJ1-1, the complete variable domain reads NAGVMQNPRHLVRRRGQEARLRCSPMKGHSHVYWYRQLPEEGLKFMVYLQKENIIDESGMPKERFSAEFPKEGPSILRIQQVVRGDSAAYFCASSLDSEAFFGQGTRLTVV.

J is TRBJ2-7 and V is TRBV6-1; 10 bases are shared with TRBD2. This CDR3 has 15 residues. The germline gives CDR1 MNHNS, CDR2 SASEGT. With V trimmed by 1 base and J by 5 bases, 5 bases remained unmatched. The CDR3: CASSEEAGGPNEQYF. CDR3 DNA sequence: TGTGCCAGCAGTGAAGAAGCGGGGGGGCCAAACGAGCAGTACTTC.

This clonotype was seen many times. V and J are TRBV4-1 and TRBJ2-7; D remains unclear. The germline V and J ends were trimmed by 1 base and 3 bases, with 13 bases remaining between them. The CDR3 runs 15 residues. Germline values: CDR1 MGHRA, CDR2 YSYEKL. The CDR3 nucleotides are TGCGCCAGCAGCCAAGGCGGAGCAGCCGGCTACGAGCAGTACTTC. The encoded protein is CASSQGGAAGYEQYF.

For this clonotype: Sequence at one end of the junction differs from germline and may be a read error. CDR3 sequence: CASSQEDRGLNF. CDR3 DNA: TGCGCCAGCAGCCAAGAGGACAGGGGTCTGAATTTT. The chain is built from TRBV4-1 and TRBJ2-3, with 9 bases that match TRBD1. In germline, CDR1 is MGHRA, CDR2 YSYEKL. The CDR3 length is 12 residues.

The chain couples TRBV5-1 to TRBJ2-1; a weak D match, TRBD2 (6 bases). Germline-derived CDR1 and CDR2 are SGHRS and YFSETQ. The CDR3 extends over 14 amino acids. With 7 bases removed from V and 1 base from J, the gap between germline ends came to 12 bases. This chain's CDR3 is CASQVSGSYNEQFF. The CDR3 DNA follows: TGCGCCAGCCAAGTTAGCGGATCCTACAATGAGCAGTTCTTC.

This clonotype was detected a few times. The chain uses TRBV11-2 and TRBJ2-3; 8 positions agree with TRBD2. This CDR3 contains 17 residues. V shed 0 bases, J shed 4 bases, and the junction held 9 bases outside the gene matches. Germline-derived CDR1 and CDR2 are SGHAT and FQNNGV. The CDR3 DNA reads TGTGCCAGCAGCTTAGAGGCGGGGACTAGGGTTCCAGATACGCAGTATTTT. Residues: CASSLEAGTRVPDTQYF.

This clonotype was recorded many times. This rearrangement joins TRBV9 to TRBJ2-1; 9 bases align to TRBD2. The CDR3 runs to 14 residues. Germline loops: CDR1 SGDLS, CDR2 YYNGEE. V lost 4 bases, J lost 4 bases, and 3 bases stayed unmatched. Here the CDR3 DNA reads TGTGCCAGCAGCTTTAGCGGGAGATACAATGAGCAGTTCTTC. Its translation is CASSFSGRYNEQFF. Based on the CDR3 plus reference TRBV9 and TRBJ2-1, the full variable domain is DSGVTQTPKHLITATGQRVTLRCSPRSGDLSVYWYQQSLDQGLQFLIQYYNGEERAKGNILERFSAQQFPDLHSELNLSSLELGDSALYFCASSFSGRYNEQFFGPGTRLTVL.

V is TRBV14 and J is TRBJ2-1; 8 nucleotides line up with TRBD2. The CDR3 consists of 18 residues. The germline V gene has CDR1 SGHDN and CDR2 FVKESK. J gave up 6 bases and V 3 bases, and 16 bases lay outside the gene matches. In DNA, the CDR3 is TGTGCCAGCAGCCACTTCCTCGGAGCGGGAGAAGGGGGCAATGAGCAGTTCTTC. Encoded protein: CASSHFLGAGEGGNEQFF.